Below, 16 T cell receptor beta chains from the same sample are listed, as sequenced in a study of blood T cells in healthy people across ages. Together with a sample-barcoded 5' primer, a J-beta primer mix was included in a second PCR lasting roughly 6 to 12 cycles. TCRdb used MiXCR to reprocess the 5' RACE reads, holding one entry per CDR3 protein. The sample carries 650,000 to 800,000 distinct CDR3 sequences, 45% to 60% recorded once. Input material: blood. Receptor source: a woman older than 75 in good health.

The CDR3 DNA reads TGTGCCAGCAGCCAAGAGTCAAGCGGGAGGGTTTTTGGGCAGTTCTTC. This gives the protein CASSQESSGRVFGQFF. The chain carries TRBV3-1 and TRBJ2-1; TRBD2 aligns across 10 bases. After removal of 0 bases from V and 12 bases from J, the junction contained 11 bases not matched to a gene. The length of the CDR3 is 16 residues. The germline gives CDR1 LGHDT, CDR2 YNNKEL (reference sequence).

This clonotype appeared many times. J is TRBJ2-1 and V is TRBV6-2 or TRBV6-3; D uncertain. The CDR3 is 12 amino acids. With 2 bases removed from V and 10 bases from J, the gap between germline ends came to 9 bases. Germline CDR1 and CDR2: MNHEY and SVGEGT. The DNA for the CDR3 is TGTGCCAGCAGTTACCCTAAAAAGGAGCAGTTCTTC. Its translation: CASSYPKKEQFF.

This clonotype was counted at least ten times. A much larger clone is a single base away; this may be a read error. The chain joins TRBV6-5 to TRBJ2-1; unclear D gene. The CDR3 contains 14 residues. CDR1 is MNHEY and CDR2 is SVGAGI in the germline V gene. CDR3: CASSDSNRDTEQFF. CDR3 DNA sequence: TGTGCCAGCAGTGACTCGAATCGAGACACCGAGCAGTTCTTC.

This clonotype was seen a handful of times. V and J are TRBV6-6 and TRBJ1-5, with 8 bases identical to TRBD1. Germline CDR1 is MNHNY and CDR2 is SVGAGI (reference sequence). V lost 0 bases, J lost 7 bases, and 8 bases stayed unmatched. This CDR3 is built from 16 residues. The CDR3 nucleotides read TGTGCCAGCAGTTACTCATCAGGGGGCCAGGGGCAGCCCCAGCATTTT. Protein product: CASSYSSGGQGQPQHF.

Regarding this clonotype: A read error may explain this, as a much larger clone is one base away. The chain has TRBV18 and TRBJ2-1; 7 bases are a match to TRBD1. The assigned J gene may be wrong: the sequence end matches TRBJ2-7 better. This CDR3 region has 15 residues. The V gene's germline CDR1 is KGHSH and CDR2 LQKENI. The CDR3 sequence is CASSPLKGAYNEQYF. The CDR3 DNA reads as TGTGCCAGCTCACCGCTGAAGGGGGCCTACAATGAGCAGTACTTC.

The chain recombines TRBV12-3 or TRBV12-4 with TRBJ2-1, with TRBD2 matching over 7 bases. CDR3 length: 14 amino acids. After removal of 7 bases from V and 3 bases from J, the junction contained 6 bases not matched to a gene. CDR3 DNA: TGTGCCAGCACCCTGGGGGGGAGCTACAATGAGCAGTTCTTC. It encodes CASTLGGSYNEQFF.

The V call is TRBV20-1, the J call TRBJ1-4; D is possibly TRBD1 (6 bases). The V and J ends lost 1 base and 5 bases respectively, with 14 bases between them. Germline V lookup: CDR1 DFQATT, CDR2 SNEGSKA (reference sequence). There are 15 residues in the CDR3. The CDR3 sequence: CSARATGTPNEKLFF. Here the CDR3 DNA reads TGCAGTGCTAGAGCGACAGGCACCCCAAATGAAAAACTGTTTTTT.

Ten or more counts support this clonotype. The CDR3 DNA reads TGTGCCAGCAGCACCCGGGACCCAGACAATGAGCAGTTCTTC. This sequence encodes CASSTRDPDNEQFF. The gene calls are TRBV7-9 and TRBJ2-1, with D perhaps given as TRBD1 or TRBD2 (5 bases each). This CDR3 is built from 14 residues. The germline V and J ends were trimmed by 5 bases and 5 bases, with 13 bases remaining between them. Per germline, CDR1 SEHNR and CDR2 FQNEAQ (reference sequence).

With respect to this clonotype: The junction departs from the called germline gene at one end, perhaps through a read error. The chain is built from TRBV3-1 and TRBJ2-5, with 10 bases aligning to TRBD2. Per the germline V gene, CDR1 is LGHDT and CDR2 is YNNKEL (reference sequence). This CDR3 is built from 16 residues. CDR3 loop: CANSQGRTSGQETQYF. The CDR3 DNA follows: TGTGCCAACAGCCAAGGGAGGACTAGCGGCCAAGAGACCCAGTACTTC.

Of note for this clonotype: Compared with germline, one end of the junction differs, possibly owing to a read error. This chain connects TRBV5-1 to TRBJ2-1, with D tentatively TRBD1 (5 bases). Germline CDR1 is SGHRS and CDR2 is YFSETQ. The CDR3 consists of 14 residues. The CDR3 sequence is CASRLGQGLGEQFF. In nucleotides, the CDR3 is TGCGCCAGCAGGTTGGGCCAGGGCCTCGGTGAGCAGTTCTTC.

To note about this clonotype: A much larger clonotype is one base distant, so this may be a read error. The genes are TRBV20-1 and TRBJ2-1; maybe TRBD2 (6 bases). The assigned J gene may be wrong: the sequence end matches TRBJ2-7 better. The germline V gene has CDR1 DFQATT and CDR2 SNEGSKA (reference sequence). This CDR3 is 13 amino acids long. The CDR3 DNA reads as TGCAGTGCTGCCCGGGACTCCTACAATGAGCAGTACTTC. Protein sequence: CSAARDSYNEQYF.

On this clonotype: A single base separates this from a much larger clone, so it may be a read error. The chain recombines TRBV20-1 with TRBJ2-3; D is possibly TRBD2 (6 bases). The CDR3 is 16 amino acids. Trimming removed 0 bases at V and 3 bases at J, with 16 bases between. Germline loops: CDR1 DFQATT, CDR2 SNEGSKA (reference sequence). CDR3 in DNA: TGCAGTGCTAGAGATCCCGGCGGGAAGGAAACAGATACGCAGTATTTT. This gives the protein CSARDPGGKETDTQYF.

The J gene is TRBJ2-3, the V gene TRBV2; D is unresolved. This CDR3 contains 13 residues. CDR1 and CDR2 from the germline V gene are SNHLY and FYNNEI. V was cut by 3 bases and J by 5 bases, with 9 bases left in between. CDR3: CASSDPGEDTQYF. CDR3 DNA sequence: TGTGCCAGCAGTGATCCCGGTGAAGATACGCAGTATTTT.

CDR3 loop: CSANSGGGKGSPLHF. The CDR3 coding sequence is TGCAGTGCCAATTCCGGCGGAGGGAAGGGCTCACCCCTCCACTTT. The chain employs TRBV20-1 and TRBJ1-6; D is unclear. This CDR3 is 15 amino acids long. Germline values: CDR1 DFQATT, CDR2 SNEGSKA (reference sequence). Trimming took 6 bases from V and 10 from J, leaving 22 bases between them.

This clonotype was counted many times. The rearrangement links TRBV6-6 to TRBJ1-5, with D possibly being TRBD1 (5 bases). The ends were cut back, 2 bases at V and 2 bases at J, with 13 bases in the middle. Per germline, CDR1 MNHNY and CDR2 SVGAGI (reference sequence). The CDR3 sequence is 16 residues long. This CDR3 is CASSYRQQQGNQPQHF. In DNA form, the CDR3 reads TGTGCCAGCAGTTACAGACAGCAGCAAGGCAATCAGCCCCAGCATTTT.

Comment on this clonotype: A single base separates this from a much larger clone, so it may be a read error. The genes are TRBV25-1 and TRBJ2-5; tentatively, D is TRBD2 (6 bases). The last part of the DNA fits TRBJ2-1 better; the J call may be wrong. Germline V lookup: CDR1 MGHDK, CDR2 SYGVNS. The CDR3 has 15 amino acids. CDR3 in amino acids: CASSDLARLQETQFF. The DNA of the CDR3 is TGTGCCAGCAGTGACCTAGCGAGACTCCAAGAGACCCAGTTCTTC.